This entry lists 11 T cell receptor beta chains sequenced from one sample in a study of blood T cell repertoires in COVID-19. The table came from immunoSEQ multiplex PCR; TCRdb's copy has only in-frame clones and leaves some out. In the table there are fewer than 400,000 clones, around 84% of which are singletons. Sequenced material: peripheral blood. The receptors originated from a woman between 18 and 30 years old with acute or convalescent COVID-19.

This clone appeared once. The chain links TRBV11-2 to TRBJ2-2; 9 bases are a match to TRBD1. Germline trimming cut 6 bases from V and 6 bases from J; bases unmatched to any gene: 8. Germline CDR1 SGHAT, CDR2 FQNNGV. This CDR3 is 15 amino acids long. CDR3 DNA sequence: TGTGCCAGCAGAAGAACAGGGGGCGCCTCCGGGGAGCTGTTTTTT. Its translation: CASRRTGGASGELFF.

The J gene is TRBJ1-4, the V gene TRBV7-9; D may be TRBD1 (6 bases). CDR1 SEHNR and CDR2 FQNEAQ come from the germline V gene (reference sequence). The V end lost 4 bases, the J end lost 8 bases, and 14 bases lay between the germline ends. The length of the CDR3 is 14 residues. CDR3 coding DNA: TGTGCCAGCAGCTCAGAACAGGGACGGGAAAAACTGTTTTTT. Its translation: CASSSEQGREKLFF.

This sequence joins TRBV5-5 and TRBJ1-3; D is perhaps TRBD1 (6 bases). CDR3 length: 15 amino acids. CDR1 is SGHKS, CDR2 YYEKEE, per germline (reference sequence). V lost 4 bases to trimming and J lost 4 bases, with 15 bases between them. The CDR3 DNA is TGTGCCAGCAGCCCAGGTCCCGGGACAGGAAACACCATATATTTT. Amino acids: CASSPGPGTGNTIYF.

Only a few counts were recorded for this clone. Here the CDR3 reads CASSQGPGSPLHF. The CDR3 coding sequence is TGTGCCAGCAGCCAAGGTCCAGGTTCACCCCTCCACTTT. The chain is built from TRBV3-1 (or the pseudogene TRBV3-2) and TRBJ1-6; unclear D gene. The germline gives CDR1 LGHDT, CDR2 YNNKEL (reference sequence). This CDR3 is built from 13 residues. The V end was cut by 1 base, the J end by 9 bases, with 7 bases between.

CDR3 bases: TGTGCCTGGAGTGTGGACAGGGCGGGGAATTCACCCCTCCACTTT. The encoded protein is CAWSVDRAGNSPLHF. The chain recombines TRBV30 with TRBJ1-6, with 8 nucleotides matching TRBD1. The germline gives CDR1 GTSNPN, CDR2 SVGIG (reference sequence). This CDR3 is built from 15 residues. The trim removed 0 bases at V and 7 bases at J, leaving 5 bases unmatched.

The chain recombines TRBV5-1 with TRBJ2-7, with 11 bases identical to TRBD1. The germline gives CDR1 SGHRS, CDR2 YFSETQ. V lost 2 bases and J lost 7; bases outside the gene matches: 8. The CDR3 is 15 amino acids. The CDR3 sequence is CASSFSGTGGNEQYF. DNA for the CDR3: TGCGCCAGCAGCTTTTCCGGGACAGGGGGTAATGAGCAGTACTTC.

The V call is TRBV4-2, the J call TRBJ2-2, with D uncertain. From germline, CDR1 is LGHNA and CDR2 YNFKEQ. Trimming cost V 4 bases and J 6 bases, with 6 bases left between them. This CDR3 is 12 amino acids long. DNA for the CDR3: TGTGCCAGCAGCCCTTTAGCCGGGGAGCTGTTTTTT. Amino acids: CASSPLAGELFF.

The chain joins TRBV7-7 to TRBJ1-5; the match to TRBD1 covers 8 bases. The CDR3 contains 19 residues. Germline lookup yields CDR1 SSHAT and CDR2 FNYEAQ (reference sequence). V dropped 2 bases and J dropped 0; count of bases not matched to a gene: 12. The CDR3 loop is CASSLTAAGTGYSNQPQHF. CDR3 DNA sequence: TGTGCCAGCAGCTTAACAGCCGCGGGGACAGGATATAGCAATCAGCCCCAGCATTTT.

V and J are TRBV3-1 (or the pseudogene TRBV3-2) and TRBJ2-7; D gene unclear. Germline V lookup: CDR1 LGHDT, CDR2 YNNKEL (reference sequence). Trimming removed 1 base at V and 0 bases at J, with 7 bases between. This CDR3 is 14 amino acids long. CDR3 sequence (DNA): TGTGCCAGCAGCCAAGGTGAGGTCTCCTACGAGCAGTACTTC. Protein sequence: CASSQGEVSYEQYF.

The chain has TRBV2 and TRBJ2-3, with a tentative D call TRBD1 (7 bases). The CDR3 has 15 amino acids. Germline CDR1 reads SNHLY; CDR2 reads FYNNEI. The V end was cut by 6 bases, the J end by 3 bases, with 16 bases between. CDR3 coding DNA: TGTGCCAGCAGGGCAGGAGGGGGCGGTACAGATACGCAGTATTTT. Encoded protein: CASRAGGGGTDTQYF. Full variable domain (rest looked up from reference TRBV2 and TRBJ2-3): EPEVTQTPSHQVTQMGQEVILRCVPISNHLYFYWYRQILGQKVEFLVSFYNNEISEKSEIFDDQFSVERPDGSNFTLKIRSTKLEDSAMYFCASRAGGGGTDTQYFGPGTRLTVL.

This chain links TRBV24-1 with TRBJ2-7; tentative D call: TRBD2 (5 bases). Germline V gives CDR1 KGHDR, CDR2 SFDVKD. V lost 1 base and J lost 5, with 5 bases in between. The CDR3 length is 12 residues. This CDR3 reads CATSDFGDEQYF. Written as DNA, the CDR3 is TGTGCCACCAGTGATTTCGGGGACGAGCAGTACTTC.